This TCR beta chain came from a study of cytomegalovirus exposure and HLA in healthy donors. 60 Vbeta and 13 Jbeta primers were used in PCR. The table came from immunoSEQ multiplex PCR; TCRdb's copy has only in-frame clones and leaves some out. The repertoire holds approximately 110,000 clones, with 74% as singletons. The CDR3 has 15 amino acids. Germline V CDR1 and CDR2: MGHRA, YSYEKL. V shed 4 bases, J shed 1 base, and the junction held 4 bases outside the gene matches. This clone came up once. Source material: PBMCs. The chain is built from TRBV4-1 and TRBJ2-3, with TRBD1 identical over 8 bases. This TCR derives from a woman in her forties or fifties in good health and CMV-seropositive. The CDR3 DNA is TGCGCCAGCAGCCCTGAGACAGGGGGCACAGATACGCAGTATTTT. This encodes CASSPETGGTDTQYF.